One sample yielded the 26 T cell receptor beta chains listed below, sequenced in a study of CD8 T cells in ankylosing spondylitis. One entry per CDR3 protein, called by TCRdb with MiXCR from the 5' RACE reads. The data hold roughly 230,000 distinct CDR3 sequences, with 18% observed a single time. Sequences were obtained from blood, either unsorted or a sorted T cell fraction (not recorded which). These receptors were taken from a male donor with ankylosing spondylitis or in good health (not recorded which).

The CDR3 nucleotides read TGCGCCGGATCTAGCGGGATGGAGACCCAGTACTTC. It codes for CAGSSGMETQYF. This chain links TRBV10-2 with TRBJ2-5, with 9 bases identical to TRBD2. The CDR3 length is 12 residues. Trimming at V came to 11 bases and at J to 5 bases, leaving 6 bases not matched to a gene. The germline CDR1 and CDR2 sequences are WSHSY and SAAADI.

This chain links TRBV7-2 with TRBJ2-1; weak D call: TRBD2 (6 bases). The CDR3 length is 19 residues. Germline V gene sequence: CDR1 SGHTA, CDR2 FQGNSA. V lost 0 bases and J lost 8, with 26 bases in between. CDR3 DNA: TGTGCCAGCAGCTTAGCCGAAGGTTCCGGGACTGGAGGGCCCCATGAGCAGTTCTTC. Amino acids: CASSLAEGSGTGGPHEQFF.

The chain employs TRBV6-2 or TRBV6-3 and TRBJ1-5; TRBD1 agrees at 7 bases. This CDR3 is built from 14 residues. V gave up 2 bases and J gave up 6 bases; unmatched junction bases: 4. Per germline, CDR1 MNHEY and CDR2 SVGEGT. The CDR3 DNA sequence: TGTGCCAGCAGTTACGGAGCAGGGGGTCAGCCCCAGCATTTT. Translated: CASSYGAGGQPQHF.

The chain links TRBV4-1 to TRBJ2-2; TRBD2 might be the D (5 bases). Germline lookup yields CDR1 MGHRA and CDR2 YSYEKL. With 1 base removed from V and 3 bases from J, the gap between germline ends came to 12 bases. The CDR3 covers 16 residues. CDR3 in DNA: TGCGCCAGCAGCCAAGTTACGGGATTCGACACCGGGGAGCTGTTTTTT. It translates to CASSQVTGFDTGELFF.

The table lists this clonotype with many counts. The chain couples TRBV12-3 or TRBV12-4 to TRBJ2-1; D is ambiguous. CDR3 size: 12 residues. Trimming cost V 5 bases and J 1 base, with 3 bases left between them. CDR3 DNA sequence: TGTGCCAGCAGTCAATCCTACAATGAGCAGTTCTTC. Translation gives CASSQSYNEQFF.

The CDR3 loop is CASSQDGENYGYTF. The DNA for the CDR3 is TGCGCCAGCAGCCAAGATGGGGAAAACTATGGCTACACCTTC. The chain combines TRBV4-1 with TRBJ1-2, with D hard to call. V was pared by 0 bases and J by 2 bases, with 7 bases between. Germline lookup yields CDR1 MGHRA and CDR2 YSYEKL. The CDR3 contains 14 residues.

V and J are TRBV4-1 and TRBJ2-7; D assignment may be TRBD1 or TRBD2 (5 bases each). CDR3 size: 15 residues. CDR1 is MGHRA and CDR2 is YSYEKL in the germline V gene. Trimming took 3 bases from V and 0 from J, leaving 12 bases between them. CDR3 sequence reads: CASSQPGRLSYEQYF. The CDR3 DNA follows: TGCGCCAGCAGCCAGCCGGGACGCCTCTCCTACGAGCAGTACTTC.

A few counts support this clonotype. The V call is TRBV10-3, the J call TRBJ1-1; TRBD1 agrees at 7 bases. This CDR3 spans 14 amino acids. After removal of 6 bases from V and 4 bases from J, the junction contained 8 bases not matched to a gene. Germline V lookup: CDR1 ENHRY, CDR2 SYGVKD. CDR3 sequence reads: CAIRRTGEGTEAFF. Written as DNA, the CDR3 is TGTGCCATCAGACGAACAGGGGAAGGCACTGAAGCTTTCTTT.

This clonotype appeared a few times. This sequence joins TRBV20-1 and TRBJ2-4; 10 bases align to TRBD2. The CDR3 loop spans 15 amino acids. V dropped 6 bases and J dropped 0; count of bases not matched to a gene: 5. Germline V CDR1 and CDR2: DFQATT, SNEGSKA (reference sequence). The CDR3 DNA reads TGCAGTGCCTTTGGACTAGCGGTAGCCAAAAACATTCAGTACTTC. As protein: CSAFGLAVAKNIQYF.

This clonotype has only a few counts. The chain combines TRBV12-3 or TRBV12-4 with TRBJ2-3; TRBD2 matches 8 bases. Trimming at V came to 6 bases and at J to 4 bases, leaving 12 bases not matched to a gene. The CDR3 has 16 residues. The CDR3 nucleotides read TGTGCCAGCAGCCCAACGACGGGAGGGTGGTCAGATACGCAGTATTTT. Translating gives CASSPTTGGWSDTQYF.

There are a few counts of this clonotype. The rearrangement joins TRBV19 to TRBJ2-1; possibly TRBD1 or TRBD2 for D (5 bases each). The V end lost 2 bases, the J end lost 1 base, and 9 bases lay between the germline ends. Germline CDR1 reads LNHDA; CDR2 reads SQIVND (reference sequence). This CDR3 is built from 15 residues. The CDR3 reads CASSIWDRSYNEQFF. CDR3 coding DNA: TGTGCCAGTAGTATATGGGACCGTTCCTACAATGAGCAGTTCTTC.

The sample holds a few counts of this clonotype. The chain is built from TRBV6-2 or TRBV6-3 and TRBJ2-1, with 9 bases aligning to TRBD1. In germline, CDR1 is MNHEY, CDR2 SVGEGT. CDR3 length equals 15 residues. The V segment lost 2 bases and the J segment 4 bases; nucleotides outside the gene matches: 3. The CDR3 DNA is TGTGCCAGCAGTTACCGGGGACAGGGATACAATGAGCAGTTCTTC. This sequence encodes CASSYRGQGYNEQFF.

The chain links TRBV29-1 to TRBJ2-2; TRBD2 matches 8 bases. CDR3 length: 14 amino acids. V dropped 4 bases and J dropped 5; count of bases not matched to a gene: 6. Germline V gives CDR1 SQVTM, CDR2 ANQGSEA. The CDR3, as DNA: TGCAGCGTTGCTGCGGGGGGCAGGACCGGGGAGCTGTTTTTT. This gives the protein CSVAAGGRTGELFF.

This clonotype has a single count. This sequence joins TRBV28 and TRBJ2-7; TRBD2 aligns across 8 bases. V was clipped by 2 bases and J by 0 bases; unmatched bases: 3. The CDR3 extends over 15 amino acids. Looked up from germline, CDR1 is MDHEN and CDR2 is SYDVKM. Here the CDR3 DNA reads TGTGCCAGCAGTTTAGCACTAGCGGCCTCCTACGAGCAGTACTTC. It translates to CASSLALAASYEQYF.

This chain joins TRBV2 and TRBJ2-2, with a tentative D call TRBD1 (6 bases). Trimming removed 6 bases from V and 5 bases from J, with 16 bases in between. Germline V gene data show CDR1 as SNHLY and CDR2 as FYNNEI. CDR3 length: 15 amino acids. CDR3 sequence: CASRASPGDTGELFF. CDR3 bases: TGTGCCAGCAGGGCATCTCCAGGGGATACCGGGGAGCTGTTTTTT. The full variable domain, in which reference TRBV2 and TRBJ2-2 provide the parts outside the CDR3, is EPEVTQTPSHQVTQMGQEVILRCVPISNHLYFYWYRQILGQKVEFLVSFYNNEISEKSEIFDDQFSVERPDGSNFTLKIRSTKLEDSAMYFCASRASPGDTGELFFGEGSRLTVL.

CDR3 in amino acids: CASSLAAAIYSNQPQHF. The DNA of the CDR3 is TGTGCCAGCAGCTTAGCCGCAGCAATTTATAGCAATCAGCCCCAGCATTTT. The chain combines TRBV7-2 with TRBJ1-5; D is unresolved. The CDR3 totals 17 residues. The ends were cut back, 0 bases at V and 0 bases at J, with 12 bases in the middle. Germline-derived CDR1 and CDR2 are SGHTA and FQGNSA.

The V call is TRBV7-2, the J call TRBJ2-7, with 10 bases identical to TRBD2. The CDR3 is made up of 15 amino acids. CDR1 and CDR2 from the germline V gene are SGHTA and FQGNSA. Unmatched junction bases numbered 8, after V lost 5 bases and J lost 4 bases. The CDR3 is CASSRTSGALYEQYF. DNA for the CDR3: TGTGCCAGCAGCCGAACTAGCGGGGCTTTATACGAGCAGTACTTC.

This clonotype was seen repeatedly, ten times or more. The chain joins TRBV15 to TRBJ2-1; D possibly uses TRBD1 or TRBD2 (5 bases each). This CDR3 is 15 amino acids long. Germline assignment: CDR1 LNHNV and CDR2 YYDKDF (reference sequence). V lost 1 base to trimming and J lost 2 bases, with 9 bases between them. The CDR3 nucleotides are TGTGCCACCAGCAGAGGAGGGGTAACCTACAATGAGCAGTTCTTC. It specifies CATSRGGVTYNEQFF.

In its sample, this clonotype was seen a few times. The CDR3 DNA sequence: TGCGCCAGCAGCTTGTTTCCAGGGGGGAATGAGCAGTACTTC. Translating gives CASSLFPGGNEQYF. The rearrangement links TRBV5-1 to TRBJ2-7; possibly TRBD1 for D (7 bases). Trimming took off 1 base at V and 7 bases at J, with 15 bases between the two ends. CDR1 is SGHRS and CDR2 is YFSETQ in the germline V gene. This CDR3 region has 14 residues.

This clonotype was found a few times. This chain links TRBV7-2 with TRBJ2-3; possibly TRBD2 for D (6 bases). V lost 4 bases, J lost 2 bases, and 13 bases lay in between. The CDR3 length is 15 residues. Germline V gene data show CDR1 as SGHTA and CDR2 as FQGNSA. The CDR3: CASSSVGLFTDTQYF. CDR3 sequence (DNA): TGTGCCAGCAGCTCCGTGGGACTTTTCACAGATACGCAGTATTTT.

This clonotype was picked up a small number of times. This chain uses TRBV9 with TRBJ2-1; D is uncertain. Germline V CDR1 and CDR2: SGDLS, YYNGEE. Trimming cost V 3 bases and J 0 bases, with 28 bases left between them. CDR3 length: 21 residues. The CDR3 is CASSGEAKAGRLSFSYNEQFF. The CDR3 DNA sequence: TGTGCCAGCAGCGGAGAAGCCAAGGCTGGCAGGTTGTCTTTCTCCTACAATGAGCAGTTCTTC.

This chain links TRBV9 with TRBJ2-7, with TRBD2 matching 8 bases. CDR3 length: 15 amino acids. Germline V gene lookup returns CDR1 SGDLS and CDR2 YYNGEE. The V segment lost 4 bases and the J segment 4 bases; nucleotides outside the gene matches: 10. Written as DNA, the CDR3 is TGTGCCAGCAGCACCAGCGGGAGCCCCGAGTACGAGCAGTACTTC. It specifies CASSTSGSPEYEQYF.

CDR3: CASTTDSNSYEQYF. The CDR3 DNA follows: TGTGCCAGCACCACGGACAGTAACTCCTACGAGCAGTACTTC. V and J are TRBV7-2 and TRBJ2-7, with D tentatively TRBD1 (6 bases). Deletions cut 7 bases from V and 0 bases from J, with 13 bases between. The CDR3 sequence is 14 residues long. Germline CDR1 and CDR2: SGHTA and FQGNSA.

V is TRBV12-3 or TRBV12-4 and J is TRBJ2-7; 10 bases map to TRBD1. This CDR3 contains 16 residues. With 5 bases clipped from V and 7 bases from J, the junction kept 14 bases outside the gene matches. CDR3 sequence: CASSPRPGQGTSEQYF. CDR3 nucleotide sequence: TGTGCCAGCAGTCCACGGCCGGGACAGGGGACTTCAGAGCAGTACTTC.

This clonotype was observed a few times. The V and J genes are TRBV20-1 and TRBJ1-4, with D maybe TRBD1 (5 bases). V was shortened by 1 base and J by 3 bases, with 12 bases between the two germline ends. This CDR3 is built from 15 residues. Germline V CDR1 and CDR2: DFQATT, SNEGSKA (reference sequence). The CDR3 DNA is TGCAGTGCTAGAGTGCAGGGTCGGGCTAATGAAAAACTGTTTTTT. Its translation is CSARVQGRANEKLFF.

This clonotype occurred once. The rearrangement joins TRBV29-1 to TRBJ2-3; 8 bases match TRBD2. V gave up 6 bases and J gave up 4 bases; unmatched junction bases: 9. The CDR3 is made up of 14 amino acids. Germline CDR1 SQVTM, CDR2 ANQGSEA. Here the CDR3 DNA reads TGCAGCGTGCCATCAGCGGGAGCTGCAGATACGCAGTATTTT. It translates to CSVPSAGAADTQYF.